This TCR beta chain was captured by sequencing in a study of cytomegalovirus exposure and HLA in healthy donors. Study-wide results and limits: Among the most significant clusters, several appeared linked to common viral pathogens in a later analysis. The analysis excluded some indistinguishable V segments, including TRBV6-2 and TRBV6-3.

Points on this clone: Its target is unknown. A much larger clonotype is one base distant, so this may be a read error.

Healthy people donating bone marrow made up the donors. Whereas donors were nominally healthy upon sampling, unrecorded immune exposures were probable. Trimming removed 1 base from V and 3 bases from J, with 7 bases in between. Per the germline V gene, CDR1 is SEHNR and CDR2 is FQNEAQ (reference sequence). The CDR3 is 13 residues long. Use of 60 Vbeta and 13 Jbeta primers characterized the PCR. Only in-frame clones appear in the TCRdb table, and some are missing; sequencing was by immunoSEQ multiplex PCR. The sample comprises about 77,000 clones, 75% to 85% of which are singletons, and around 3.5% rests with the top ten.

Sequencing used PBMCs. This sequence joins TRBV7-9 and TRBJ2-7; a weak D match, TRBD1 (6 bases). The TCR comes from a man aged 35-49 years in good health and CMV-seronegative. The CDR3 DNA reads TGTGCCAGCAGCTTAGGACAGGACTACGAGCAGTACTTC. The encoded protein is CASSLGQDYEQYF. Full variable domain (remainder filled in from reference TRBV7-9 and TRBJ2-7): DTGVSQNPRHKITKRGQNVTFRCDPISEHNRLYWYRQTLGQGPEFLTYFQNEAQLEKSRLLSDRFSAERPKGSFSTLEIQRTEQGDSAMYLCASSLGQDYEQYFGPGTRLTVT.